The 14 T cell receptor beta chains below were found in one sample sequenced in a study of T-cell memory formation after mild COVID-19. TCRdb analysed the 5' RACE reads with MiXCR anew, one entry per CDR3 protein. Of 450,000 or so distinct CDR3 sequences in the sample, more than 20% are singletons; the top ten hold approximately 13%. Sequences were obtained from PBMCs or a T cell subset sorted from them (not recorded which). These receptor sequences come from an adult woman who had mild COVID-19 (a few samples of this study predate the infection). Cell type and time point are not known.

The genes are TRBV20-1 and TRBJ2-7; D unclear. Germline CDR1 is DFQATT and CDR2 is SNEGSKA (reference sequence). Trimming cost V 1 base and J 0 bases, with 7 bases left between them. The CDR3 contains 13 residues. CDR3 residues: CSARGYHSYEQYF. For the CDR3, the DNA is TGCAGTGCTAGAGGATACCACTCCTACGAGCAGTACTTC.

A few counts support this clonotype. The chain is built from TRBV4-3 and TRBJ2-3, with no clear D. Germline values: CDR1 LGHNA, CDR2 YSLEER. V lost 4 bases to trimming and J lost 0 bases, with 11 bases between them. The CDR3 totals 15 residues. The CDR3 coding sequence is TGCGCCAGCAGCCCTCGGGTGACTAGCACAGATACGCAGTATTTT. The encoded protein is CASSPRVTSTDTQYF.

This clonotype was observed a few times. The J gene is TRBJ2-2, the V gene TRBV20-1; D is possibly TRBD1 (7 bases). This CDR3 is 17 amino acids long. Germline V lookup: CDR1 DFQATT, CDR2 SNEGSKA (reference sequence). The V end was cut by 1 base, the J end by 1 base, with 16 bases between. The CDR3 DNA sequence: TGCAGTGCTAGAGCCACCCCCCAGGGGGGGAACACCGGGGAGCTGTTTTTT. Residues: CSARATPQGGNTGELFF.

This chain connects TRBV5-5 to TRBJ2-7; D is unresolved. This CDR3 is 14 amino acids long. Germline CDR1 SGHKS, CDR2 YYEKEE (reference sequence). With 0 bases removed from V and 5 bases from J, the gap between germline ends came to 12 bases. The DNA for the CDR3 is TGTGCCAGCAGCTTGGGGTGGGGTTCCGACGAGCAGTACTTC. Translating it yields CASSLGWGSDEQYF.

This clonotype was observed at least ten times. The chain has TRBV6-2 or TRBV6-3 and TRBJ2-1; TRBD2 matches at 11 bases. This CDR3 region has 17 residues. From germline, CDR1 is MNHEY and CDR2 SVGEGT. The J segment lost 2 bases and the V segment lost 2 bases, leaving 5 bases of the junction unmatched. The CDR3 DNA follows: TGTGCCAGCAGTTACCACGAGACTAGCGGGACCTACAATGAGCAGTTCTTC. Its translation: CASSYHETSGTYNEQFF.

This clonotype was counted between two and nine times. The genes are TRBV4-1 and TRBJ1-5, with 9 bases aligning to TRBD1. Per germline, CDR1 MGHRA and CDR2 YSYEKL. V lost 0 bases, J lost 5 bases, and 2 bases stayed unmatched. This CDR3 has 15 residues. The chain's CDR3 is CASSQDGQGYQPQHF. The CDR3 bases are TGCGCCAGCAGCCAAGACGGACAGGGGTATCAGCCCCAGCATTTT.

This clonotype was seen more than once but under ten times. This sequence joins TRBV7-2 and TRBJ2-1, with 7 bases aligning to TRBD2. The CDR3 is 15 amino acids. Trimming cost V 3 bases and J 8 bases; bases outside gene matches: 10. In germline, CDR1 is SGHTA, CDR2 FQGNSA. The CDR3 coding sequence is TGTGCCAGCAGCTTCCTTCCGATGGGGGGGGATGAGCAGTTCTTC. This sequence encodes CASSFLPMGGDEQFF.

The chain employs TRBV5-1 and TRBJ2-5; TRBD2 matches at 10 bases. Germline trimming cut 4 bases from V and 3 bases from J; bases unmatched to any gene: 9. The CDR3 totals 16 residues. CDR1 SGHRS and CDR2 YFSETQ come from the germline V gene. CDR3 in DNA: TGCGCCAGCAGCACACCGGGACTAGCGACAAAAGAGACCCAGTACTTC. Protein product: CASSTPGLATKETQYF. Full variable domain (remainder filled in from reference TRBV5-1 and TRBJ2-5): KAGVTQTPRYLIKTRGQQVTLSCSPISGHRSVSWYQQTPGQGLQFLFEYFSETQRNKGNFPGRFSGRQFSNSRSEMNVSTLELGDSALYLCASSTPGLATKETQYFGPGTRLLVL.

This clonotype has a handful of counts. The CDR3 is CASQTGNTEAFF. CDR3 in DNA: TGTGCCAGCCAGACAGGGAACACTGAAGCTTTCTTT. The chain uses TRBV6-5 and TRBJ1-1, with D perhaps TRBD1 (6 bases). Germline V CDR1 and CDR2: MNHEY, SVGAGI. V lost 8 bases and J 1 base, leaving 8 bases between the germline ends. CDR3 length: 12 residues.

This clonotype has just a few counts. The chain carries TRBV4-2 and TRBJ1-3; no firm D call. This CDR3 contains 15 residues. The germline V gene has CDR1 LGHNA and CDR2 YNFKEQ. V was shortened by 0 bases and J by 0 bases, with 6 bases between the two germline ends. The CDR3 nucleotides read TGTGCCAGCAGCCAAGAACGCACCTCTGGAAACACCATATATTTT. Translated, it gives CASSQERTSGNTIYF.

The rearrangement joins TRBV7-9 to TRBJ2-1, with unresolved D. The V and J ends lost 4 bases and 10 bases respectively, with 14 bases between them. CDR3 length: 13 amino acids. CDR1 is SEHNR and CDR2 is FQNEAQ in the germline V gene (reference sequence). The CDR3 is CASSSLSFGEQFF. DNA for the CDR3: TGTGCCAGCAGCTCTCTGTCTTTTGGGGAGCAGTTCTTC.

This clonotype was detected a few times. This rearrangement joins TRBV20-1 to TRBJ1-1, with 9 bases that match TRBD1. This CDR3 comprises 13 residues. CDR1 DFQATT and CDR2 SNEGSKA come from the germline V gene (reference sequence). V lost 7 bases and J lost 11; bases outside the gene matches: 14. For the CDR3, the DNA is TGCAGTGGTGGTGTACCGGGACAGGGTGTCGCTTTCTTT. This codes for CSGGVPGQGVAFF.

The table lists this clonotype with a count of one. J is TRBJ2-2 and V is TRBV9, with 12 bases fitting TRBD1. The CDR3 is 18 residues long. V gave up 4 bases and J gave up 2 bases; unmatched junction bases: 9. Germline V gene sequence: CDR1 SGDLS, CDR2 YYNGEE. The CDR3 nucleotides read TGTGCCAGCAGCACTCTCCCGGGACAGGGGGCAAACACCGGGGAGCTGTTTTTT. Its translation is CASSTLPGQGANTGELFF.

The gene calls are TRBV29-1 and TRBJ1-2; 8 nucleotides align to TRBD1. Trimming at V came to 4 bases and at J to 3 bases, leaving 10 bases not matched to a gene. The CDR3 spans 15 residues. Germline-derived CDR1 and CDR2 are SQVTM and ANQGSEA. Here the CDR3 DNA reads TGCAGCGTTGTGGAAGAGGACAGGGCATACTATGGCTACACCTTC. Its protein is CSVVEEDRAYYGYTF.